Listed below are T cell receptor beta chains from one sample, sequenced in a study of vaccination and CD4 T cells after COVID-19. No cognate antigen is known for these TCRs. TCRdb called the PCR reads again in MiXCR, with one record for every CDR3 protein. The sample lists about 15,000 distinct CDR3 sequences, roughly 43% seen once, with around 12% in the top ten. The specimen sequenced was CD4+ T cells from blood, cultured in vitro. These receptors originate from a human donor who had recovered from COVID-19. The CDR3 runs from the conserved cysteine through the conserved F or W. Fields, in order: V gene, J gene, D gene, clone size, CDR3 DNA, CDR3 protein. A D gene is named only where the DNA matches it firmly. Clone size is given for some rows only: seen once, a few or many times, or a class if the clone is expanded.

>TRBV11-3|TRBJ2-5|TRBD2|NA
TGTGCCAGCAGCTTAGGGCTAGCGGGGGGTTACGGACAAGAGACCCAGTACTTC
CASSLGLAGGYGQETQYF
>TRBV20-1|TRBJ1-6|NA|NA
TGCAGTGTTCGGGATAATTCACCCCTCCACTTT
CSVRDNSPLHF
>TRBV2|TRBJ2-3|NA|NA
TGTGCCAGCAGTGAGGGGGGCTCCTCCACAGATACGCAGTATTTT
CASSEGGSSTDTQYF
>TRBV6-5|TRBJ1-2|NA|NA
TGTGCCAGCAGTTACTCAAGGGGACTGGGCTACACCTTC
CASSYSRGLGYTF
>TRBV2|TRBJ1-1|NA|NA
TGTGCCAGCAGTGAAGCCAGCTCGATAGCTTTCTTT
CASSEASSIAFF
>TRBV25-1|TRBJ1-2|NA|few
TGTGCCAGCAGTGAAGGATGGGGCTATGGCTACACCTTC
CASSEGWGYGYTF
>TRBV11-2|TRBJ2-5|NA|NA
TGTGCCAGCAGCTTAGATCCAGGGCCCCAAGAGACCCAGTACTTC
CASSLDPGPQETQYF
>TRBV27|TRBJ1-2|NA|medium-sized
TGTGCCAGCAGTCGTCGAGGGAAAACCACAGGCGACCTAGGGCATGGCTACACCTTC
CASSRRGKTTGDLGHGYTF
>TRBV12-3/TRBV12-4|TRBJ2-1|NA|NA
TGTGCCAGCAGTACGAACCGGTGGAATGAGCAGTTCTTC
CASSTNRWNEQFF
>TRBV6-5|TRBJ1-5|NA|few
TGTGCCAGCAGTTACTCGTACAATCAGCCCCAGCATTTT
CASSYSYNQPQHF
>TRBV20-1|TRBJ2-1|NA|NA
TGCAGTGCTAGTGGGTCTCTTAGCGAGCAGTTCTTC
CSASGSLSEQFF
>TRBV7-9|TRBJ2-2|NA|few
TGTGCCAGCAGCCTGGAGGTGGCCGGGGAGCTGTTTTTT
CASSLEVAGELFF
>TRBV6-5|TRBJ2-3|NA|NA
TGTGCCAGCAGTTCGGACAGCAGTACGCAGTATTTT
CASSSDSSTQYF
>TRBV7-9|TRBJ2-1|NA|NA
TGTGCCAGCAGCCCAGACGGTCGGCTTGTCAATGAGCAGTTCTTC
CASSPDGRLVNEQFF
>TRBV11-2|TRBJ1-3|NA|few
TGTGCCAGTTTAAGCTCAGGTCCTGGAAACACCATATATTTT
CASLSSGPGNTIYF
>TRBV20-1|TRBJ2-7|NA|few
TGCAGTGCTTTATTGGGAGACATGGTGGCGGGCGAGCAGTACTTC
CSALLGDMVAGEQYF
>TRBV20-1|TRBJ2-5|TRBD2|few
TGCAGTGCTAGAGCGGGACTAACTCAAGAGACCCAGTACTTC
CSARAGLTQETQYF
>TRBV20-1|TRBJ1-1|NA|NA
TGCAGTGCTAGAATGCATTCGGTGAACACTGAAGCTTTCTTT
CSARMHSVNTEAFF
>TRBV28|TRBJ1-1|NA|NA
TGTGCCAGCAGACCCGACGTATTGATGGGGGCTTTCTTT
CASRPDVLMGAFF
>TRBV27|TRBJ2-7|NA|once
TGTGCCAGCAGTCGGGATCTATACTCCTACGAGCAGTACTTC
CASSRDLYSYEQYF
>TRBV7-9|TRBJ1-1|NA|few
TGTGCCAGCAGCCTAAGTATCACTGAAGCTTTCTTT
CASSLSITEAFF
>TRBV7-7|TRBJ2-5|TRBD1|NA
TGTGCTAGCAGCGTCGGGACAGGGGGGGAGACCCAGTACTTC
CASSVGTGGETQYF
>TRBV11-2|TRBJ1-1|NA|NA
TGTGCCAGCAGCAAGACAGAGAGGAACACTGAAGCTTTCTTT
CASSKTERNTEAFF
>TRBV10-3|TRBJ2-3|NA|few
TGTGCCATCAGTGTAGCAGCCGGCACAGATACGCAGTATTTT
CAISVAAGTDTQYF
>TRBV6-5|TRBJ2-7|NA|NA
TGTGCCAGCAGTTACGACCCCGGGACCGCCTACGAGCAGTACTTC
CASSYDPGTAYEQYF
>TRBV24-1|TRBJ2-7|NA|NA
TGTGCCACCAGTGACGGGTTTCCCAGCTACGAGCAGTACTTC
CATSDGFPSYEQYF
>TRBV7-8|TRBJ2-5|NA|few
TGTGCCAGCAGCTTAGTAGGAGAGACCCAGTACTTC
CASSLVGETQYF
>TRBV7-9|TRBJ1-6|NA|few
TGTGCCAGCAGCCGAGATAATAATTCACCCCTCCACTTT
CASSRDNNSPLHF
>TRBV6-1|TRBJ1-2|NA|NA
TGTGCCGGACAAACAGGGATCGACTATGGCTACACCTTC
CAGQTGIDYGYTF
>TRBV28|TRBJ2-7|NA|NA
TGTGCCAGCAGCCCCCTAGGGCTCAGCTACGAGCAGTACTTC
CASSPLGLSYEQYF
>TRBV6-2/TRBV6-3|TRBJ2-7|TRBD1|NA
TGTGCCAGCAGTCGCAGGGGGTACGAGCAGTACTTC
CASSRRGYEQYF
>TRBV20-1|TRBJ2-7|TRBD2|NA
TGCAGTGCTAGAGAGCCCGGGAGGGCCTACGAGCAGTACTTC
CSAREPGRAYEQYF
>TRBV20-1|TRBJ2-2|NA|NA
TGCAGTGCTAGAGATCGGGGGAGTGGCGCCGGGGAGCTGTTTTTC
CSARDRGSGAGELFF
>TRBV6-2/TRBV6-3|TRBJ1-5|NA|few
TGTGCCAGCAGTATCAGACAGGCCAATCAGCCCCAGCATTTT
CASSIRQANQPQHF
>TRBV2|TRBJ1-1|NA|few
TGTGCCAGCAGTGTGGGGGTGAACACTGAAGCTTTCTTT
CASSVGVNTEAFF
>TRBV19|TRBJ2-3|NA|NA
TGTGCCAGTAGTATAGGGCTGTCAAATACGCAGTATTTT
CASSIGLSNTQYF
>TRBV27|TRBJ2-7|NA|once
TGTGCCAGCAGTTCCGGGACACCCTACGAGCAGTACTTC
CASSSGTPYEQYF
>TRBV6-1|TRBJ1-1|NA|once
TGTGCCAGCAGTGAAGCGGGACACTTACCAAACGGTGAAGCTTTCTTT
CASSEAGHLPNGEAFF
>TRBV20-1|TRBJ2-5|NA|few
TGCAGTGCTAGCATAGGGGAAGAGACCCAGTACTTC
CSASIGEETQYF
>TRBV20-1|TRBJ1-1|NA|NA
TGCAGTGCTCGCAGGGGCACTCCCACTGAAGCTTTCTTT
CSARRGTPTEAFF
>TRBV25-1|TRBJ2-3|NA|NA
TGTGCCAGCAGTGCACAAAAGGGGGGGCCCGGCACAGATACGCAGTATTTT
CASSAQKGGPGTDTQYF
>TRBV19|TRBJ2-3|NA|NA
TGTGCCAGTAGTATCGACAGTGACACAGATACGCAGTATTTT
CASSIDSDTDTQYF
>TRBV7-2|TRBJ2-7|TRBD1|NA
TGTGCCAGCAGCCAAACAGGGGTAAGGTCCTACGAGCAGTACTTC
CASSQTGVRSYEQYF
>TRBV2|TRBJ1-1|NA|once
TGTGCCAGCAGTGAAGCAGGAACGGCGGCTTTCTTT
CASSEAGTAAFF
>TRBV2|TRBJ2-5|TRBD2|NA
TGTGCCAGCAGTGAAAAAGCGGGGGGCCAGGAGACCCAGTACTTC
CASSEKAGGQETQYF
>TRBV18|TRBJ1-5|NA|NA
TGTGCCAGCTCACCCGCGGCAGGCAATCAGCCCCAGCATTTT
CASSPAAGNQPQHF
>TRBV10-3|TRBJ2-7|NA|NA
TGTGCCAGCAGTACGGGTCAGGTTACTCACGAGCAGTACTTC
CASSTGQVTHEQYF
>TRBV2|TRBJ1-5|NA|NA
TGTGCCAGCAGTGAGAACGGAGGGCATCAGCCCCAGCATTTT
CASSENGGHQPQHF
>TRBV20-1|TRBJ2-6|TRBD1|few
TGCAGTGCCCTGAGGGGACAGGGCGGCTCTGGGGCCAACGTCCTGACTTTC
CSALRGQGGSGANVLTF
>TRBV6-4|TRBJ1-5|NA|few
TGTGCCAGCTCCAAGGAAGAGAATCAGCCCCAGCATTTT
CASSKEENQPQHF
>TRBV7-9|TRBJ2-7|TRBD1|NA
TGTGCCAGCAGCTTGAGCGCCGGGACAGGCTCCTACGAGCAGTACTTC
CASSLSAGTGSYEQYF
>TRBV11-3|TRBJ2-7|NA|NA
TGTGCCAGCAGCCTCCGGGTGGGCTTCGCCTACGAGCAGTACTTC
CASSLRVGFAYEQYF